This T cell receptor (beta chain) was sequenced for a study of Graves' ophthalmopathy and Graves' hyperthyroidism. The CDR3 has 12 residues. Germline assignment: CDR1 MNHNS and CDR2 SASEGT. The V end lost 7 bases, the J end lost 3 bases, and 7 bases lay between the germline ends. Researchers classed hyperthyroidism as stable given no ophthalmopathy within 18 months of follow-up. This clonotype was detected many times. As the template, RNA transcripts were used to amplify TCR beta CDR3 regions. RT-PCR with HTBI primers came first, then second-round multiplex PCR. TCRdb independently ran MiXCR on the multiplex PCR reads; one entry per CDR3 protein. This table holds about 400,000 distinct CDR3 sequences, 15% found once.

The origin of this receptor is a young woman with stable Graves' hyperthyroidism. The J gene is TRBJ1-3, the V gene TRBV6-1, with D hard to call. The sequencing sample was made of peripheral blood. The CDR3 spells CASNMGGNTIYF. CDR3 coding DNA: TGTGCCAGCAATATGGGTGGAAACACCATATATTTT.